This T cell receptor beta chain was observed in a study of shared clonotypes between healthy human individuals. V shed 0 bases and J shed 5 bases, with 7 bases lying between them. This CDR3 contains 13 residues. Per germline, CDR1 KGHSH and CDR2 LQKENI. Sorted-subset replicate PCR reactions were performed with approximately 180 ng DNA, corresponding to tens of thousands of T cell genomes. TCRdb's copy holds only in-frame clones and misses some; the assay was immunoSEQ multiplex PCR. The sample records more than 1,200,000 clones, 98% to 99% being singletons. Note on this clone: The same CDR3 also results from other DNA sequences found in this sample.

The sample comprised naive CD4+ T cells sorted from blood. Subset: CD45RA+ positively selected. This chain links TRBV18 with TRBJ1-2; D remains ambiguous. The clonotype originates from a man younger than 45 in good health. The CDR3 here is CASSPPAGYGYTF. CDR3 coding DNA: TGTGCCAGCTCACCACCGGCGGGGTATGGCTACACCTTC.